Described below is a single T cell receptor beta chain sequence and its context. The data originate from a study of blood T cell repertoires in COVID-19. About the study: Acute and convalescent COVID-19 specimens originated in the United States, Italy and Spain. Nucleic acid was either cDNA or gDNA, and it came from T cells, B-cell-depleted T cells, or PBMCs.

Germline V CDR1 and CDR2: MNHEY, SVGEGT. The CDR3 extends over 15 amino acids. V shed 0 bases and J 6 bases; nucleotides not matched to a gene: 7. As originally analysed: Estimates of nucleated cell counts were drawn from the amplification of reference gene primers. Assay: immunoSEQ multiplex PCR; the TCRdb copy retains only in-frame clones and omits some. V, J and clone size are taken as reported in that table, and D and trimming were inferred from the DNA itself. This table has about 130,000 clones, 70% to 75% appearing once. Input material: peripheral blood. V usage is TRBV6-2 or TRBV6-3 and J usage is TRBJ1-2, with TRBD1 matching 7 bases. This receptor was identified in a man aged 60-69 years with acute or convalescent COVID-19. CDR3 sequence: CASSYSGTVGNGYTF. DNA for the CDR3: TGTGCCAGCAGTTACTCGGGGACAGTGGGGAATGGCTACACCTTC.